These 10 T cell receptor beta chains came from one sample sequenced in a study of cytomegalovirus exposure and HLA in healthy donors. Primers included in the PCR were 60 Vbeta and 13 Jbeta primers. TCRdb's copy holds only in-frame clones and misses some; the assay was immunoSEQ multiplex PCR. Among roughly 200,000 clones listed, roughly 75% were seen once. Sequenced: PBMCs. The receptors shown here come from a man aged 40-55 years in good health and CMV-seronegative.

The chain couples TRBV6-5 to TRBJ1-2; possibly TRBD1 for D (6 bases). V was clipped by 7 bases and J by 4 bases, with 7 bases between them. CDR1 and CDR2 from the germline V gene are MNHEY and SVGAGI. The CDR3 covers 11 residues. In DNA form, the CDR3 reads TGTGCCAGCACACAGGGCTATGGCTACACCTTC. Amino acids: CASTQGYGYTF.

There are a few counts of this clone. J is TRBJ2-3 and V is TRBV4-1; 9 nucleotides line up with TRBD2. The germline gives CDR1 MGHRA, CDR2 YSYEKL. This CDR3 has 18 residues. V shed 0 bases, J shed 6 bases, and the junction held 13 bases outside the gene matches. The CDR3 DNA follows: TGCGCCAGCAGCCAAGAATGGAGGAGCGGGGGGTTGTACGATACGCAGTATTTT. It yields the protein CASSQEWRSGGLYDTQYF.

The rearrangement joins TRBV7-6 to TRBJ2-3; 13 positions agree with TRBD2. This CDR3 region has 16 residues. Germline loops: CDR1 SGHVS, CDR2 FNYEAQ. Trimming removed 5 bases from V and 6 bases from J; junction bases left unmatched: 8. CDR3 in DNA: TGTGCCAGCAGCCCTACTAGCGGGGGGGCGGGGGATACGCAGTATTTT. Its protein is CASSPTSGGAGDTQYF.

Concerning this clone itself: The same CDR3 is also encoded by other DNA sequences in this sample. The CDR3 DNA sequence: TGTGCCAGCAGGGGACCCGGGACAGTCGCAGATACGCAGTATTTT. Its protein product is CASRGPGTVADTQYF. The chain recombines TRBV7-3 with TRBJ2-3; 7 bases are shared with TRBD1. Germline V gene sequence: CDR1 SGHTA, CDR2 FQGTGA. V lost 6 bases to trimming and J lost 4 bases; unmatched junction nucleotides: 10. The CDR3 length is 15 residues.

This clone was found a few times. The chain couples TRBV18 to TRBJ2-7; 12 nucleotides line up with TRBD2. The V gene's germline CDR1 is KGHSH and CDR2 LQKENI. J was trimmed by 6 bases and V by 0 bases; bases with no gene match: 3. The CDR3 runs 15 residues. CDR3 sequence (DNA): TGTGCCAGCTCACCACCGACTAGCGGGAGAGGCGAGCAGTACTTC. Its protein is CASSPPTSGRGEQYF.

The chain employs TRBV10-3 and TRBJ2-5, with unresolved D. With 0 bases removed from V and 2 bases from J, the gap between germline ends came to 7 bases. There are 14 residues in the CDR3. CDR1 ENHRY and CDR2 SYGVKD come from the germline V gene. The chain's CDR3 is CAISESASQETQYF. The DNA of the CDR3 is TGTGCCATCAGTGAGTCTGCTAGTCAAGAGACCCAGTACTTC.

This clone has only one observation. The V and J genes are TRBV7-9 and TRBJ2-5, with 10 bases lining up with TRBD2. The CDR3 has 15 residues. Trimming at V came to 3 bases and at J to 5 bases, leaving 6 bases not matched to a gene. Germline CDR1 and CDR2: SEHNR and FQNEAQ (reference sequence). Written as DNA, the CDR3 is TGTGCCAGCAGCTTTAGTACTAGCGGGGCGGAGACCCAGTACTTC. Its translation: CASSFSTSGAETQYF.

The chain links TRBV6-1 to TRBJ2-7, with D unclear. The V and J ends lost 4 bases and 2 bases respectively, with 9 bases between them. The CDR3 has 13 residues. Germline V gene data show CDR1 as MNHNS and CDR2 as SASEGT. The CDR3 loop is CASSADSPYEQYF. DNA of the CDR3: TGTGCCAGCAGTGCTGACTCCCCCTACGAGCAGTACTTC.

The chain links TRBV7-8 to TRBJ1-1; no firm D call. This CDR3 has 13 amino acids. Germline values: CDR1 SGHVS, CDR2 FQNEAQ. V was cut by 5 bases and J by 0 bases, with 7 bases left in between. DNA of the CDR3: TGTGCCAGCAGCCCCCATCTGAACACTGAAGCTTTCTTT. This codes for CASSPHLNTEAFF.

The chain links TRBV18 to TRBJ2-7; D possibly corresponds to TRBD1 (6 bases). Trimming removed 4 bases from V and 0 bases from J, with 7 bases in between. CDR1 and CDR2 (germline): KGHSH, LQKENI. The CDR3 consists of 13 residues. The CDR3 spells CASSRDNSYEQYF. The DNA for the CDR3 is TGTGCCAGCTCACGGGACAACTCCTACGAGCAGTACTTC.